The subject of this entry is one T cell receptor beta chain. These data belong to a study of T cells in localized non-small cell lung cancer. Assay used: immunoSEQ multiplex PCR; TCRdb lists only in-frame clones, some missing. The sample has about 1,500 clones; approximately 30% are singletons. There are 14 residues in the CDR3. Germline CDR1 is WSHSY and CDR2 is SAAADI. Trimming left V 0 bases short and J 5 bases short, with 9 bases between. This clonotype was obtained from a male donor aged 60 or over with stage I squamous cell lung carcinoma. Source: normal lung tissue next to the tumor, taken before any cancer treatment. V and J are TRBV10-2 and TRBJ2-3; D is uncertain. DNA of the CDR3: TGCGCCAGCAGTGAGTCTCAGAGAGGAGATACGCAGTATTTT. Translated, it gives CASSESQRGDTQYF.